This entry lists 25 T cell receptor beta chains sequenced from one sample in a study of cytomegalovirus exposure and HLA in healthy donors. Primers included in the PCR were 60 Vbeta and 13 Jbeta primers. Assay used: immunoSEQ multiplex PCR; TCRdb lists only in-frame clones, some missing. The sample lists 60,000 or so clones; approximately 71% were seen once. Sequences were obtained from PBMCs. The receptors come from a man in his forties in good health and CMV-seropositive.

The rearrangement uses TRBV7-8 and TRBJ2-3, with 9 positions matching TRBD2. CDR3 size: 18 residues. Trimming removed 5 bases from V and 2 bases from J; junction bases left unmatched: 14. Per germline, CDR1 SGHVS and CDR2 FQNEAQ. CDR3 amino acids: CASSPLFGAGGNTDTQYF. The CDR3 DNA reads as TGTGCCAGCAGCCCACTATTCGGTGCGGGGGGGAACACAGATACGCAGTATTTT.

This clone was counted a few times. The V call is TRBV5-1, the J call TRBJ1-4; 9 bases fit TRBD1. V gave up 4 bases and J gave up 8 bases; unmatched junction bases: 6. Germline CDR1 and CDR2: SGHRS and YFSETQ. The CDR3 covers 14 residues. CDR3 nucleotides: TGCGCCAGCAGCGCGGGACAGGGTCGGGAAAAACTGTTTTTT. Translating gives CASSAGQGREKLFF.

This clone appeared a single time. J is TRBJ2-5 and V is TRBV5-1, with D possibly matching TRBD2 (5 bases). The V gene lost 2 bases and the J gene lost 5 bases, with 19 bases spanning the gap. The CDR3 length is 16 residues. Germline CDR1 reads SGHRS; CDR2 reads YFSETQ. CDR3 in amino acids: CASSLARPQLGETQYF. CDR3 bases: TGCGCCAGCAGCTTAGCCCGGCCCCAACTAGGGGAGACCCAGTACTTC.

This clone has a handful of counts. V is TRBV7-6 and J is TRBJ1-3; 7 bases align to TRBD1. Germline CDR1 and CDR2: SGHVS and FNYEAQ. The CDR3 has 14 amino acids. Losses at the gene ends were 5 bases for V and 4 bases for J; bases not matched to a gene: 5. The CDR3 DNA reads TGTGCCAGCAGCCGCGGACAGGAGGGAAACACCATATATTTT. Protein product: CASSRGQEGNTIYF.

This clone came up once. For the CDR3, the DNA is TGTGCCAGCAGCTTGTCGGTCTCTGGAAACACCATATATTTT. This translates into CASSLSVSGNTIYF. The chain couples TRBV5-6 to TRBJ1-3, with D hard to call. The CDR3 consists of 14 residues. Germline CDR1 is SGHDT and CDR2 is YYEEEE. V was clipped by 1 base and J by 0 bases, with 5 bases between them.

About this clone itself: One junction end disagrees with the germline gene, perhaps due to a read error. The J gene is TRBJ1-2, the V gene TRBV2; 9 bases align to TRBD1. The CDR3 contains 17 residues. The germline V gene has CDR1 SNHLY and CDR2 FYNNEI. The chain's CDR3 is CASSKLGTGNSNYGHTF. The CDR3 nucleotides are TGTGCCAGCAGTAAATTGGGGACAGGGAATTCTAACTATGGCCACACCTTC.

To note about this clone: This CDR3 is also generated by other DNA sequences in the sample. The J gene is TRBJ2-1, the V gene TRBV5-1; perhaps TRBD2 as D (6 bases). The germline V gene encodes CDR1 SGHRS and CDR2 YFSETQ. V gave up 0 bases and J gave up 0 bases, with 10 bases separating them. The CDR3 extends over 16 amino acids. DNA for the CDR3: TGCGCCAGCAGCTTGGGCGGGGTTTACTCCTACAATGAGCAGTTCTTC. Amino acids: CASSLGGVYSYNEQFF. The full variable domain, with the rest looked up from reference TRBV5-1 and TRBJ2-1, is KAGVTQTPRYLIKTRGQQVTLSCSPISGHRSVSWYQQTPGQGLQFLFEYFSETQRNKGNFPGRFSGRQFSNSRSEMNVSTLELGDSALYLCASSLGGVYSYNEQFFGPGTRLTVL.

This CDR3 is CASSLDRTGELFF. DNA of the CDR3: TGCGCCAGCAGCTTGGACCGGACCGGGGAGCTGTTTTTT. The chain carries TRBV5-1 and TRBJ2-2; D is ambiguous. The V and J ends lost 0 bases and 5 bases respectively, with 5 bases between them. Germline V gives CDR1 SGHRS, CDR2 YFSETQ. The CDR3 runs to 13 residues.

This chain joins TRBV30 and TRBJ1-2, with D unresolved. The CDR3 length is 13 residues. Deletions cut 2 bases from V and 4 bases from J, with 11 bases between. Germline CDR1 and CDR2: GTSNPN and SVGIG (reference sequence). This chain's CDR3 is CAWSLGDFYGYTF. As DNA, the CDR3 is TGTGCCTGGAGTCTAGGAGATTTCTATGGCTACACCTTC.

This chain links TRBV5-1 with TRBJ1-2; 10 bases fit TRBD1. The CDR3 is made up of 16 amino acids. The junction had 13 bases not matched to a gene; V was cut back by 4 bases and J by 7 bases. CDR1 and CDR2 (germline): SGHRS, YFSETQ. CDR3 in DNA: TGCGCCAGCAGCAAGGACAGGGGGTCCGGCGTTGGTGGCTACACCTTC. Translated, it gives CASSKDRGSGVGGYTF. Full variable domain (rest looked up from reference TRBV5-1 and TRBJ1-2): KAGVTQTPRYLIKTRGQQVTLSCSPISGHRSVSWYQQTPGQGLQFLFEYFSETQRNKGNFPGRFSGRQFSNSRSEMNVSTLELGDSALYLCASSKDRGSGVGGYTFGSGTRLTVV.

The chain combines TRBV7-2 with TRBJ1-3; TRBD1 might be the D (5 bases). The V and J ends lost 5 bases and 1 base respectively, with 15 bases between them. CDR3 length: 16 residues. Germline CDR1 and CDR2: SGHTA and FQGNSA. The CDR3 DNA follows: TGTGCCAGCAGCCTACAGGTCGCTCGGTCTGGAAACACCATATATTTT. Its protein is CASSLQVARSGNTIYF.

The chain has TRBV4-3 and TRBJ1-1; D gene ambiguous. CDR3 length: 15 residues. Germline V gives CDR1 LGHNA, CDR2 YSLEER. Trimming took off 3 bases at V and 2 bases at J, with 13 bases between the two ends. CDR3 region: CASSQGLQVNTEAFF. In nucleotides, the CDR3 is TGCGCCAGCAGCCAGGGTCTCCAGGTTAACACTGAAGCTTTCTTT.

This clone was recorded a few times. This sequence joins TRBV7-9 and TRBJ1-1; 7 bases map to TRBD1. The germline V gene has CDR1 SEHNR and CDR2 FQNEAQ (reference sequence). CDR3 length equals 15 residues. V dropped 1 base and J dropped 0; count of bases not matched to a gene: 2. CDR3 amino acids: CASSLGTGVNTEAFF. In DNA, the CDR3 is TGTGCCAGCAGCTTAGGGACAGGAGTGAACACTGAAGCTTTCTTT.

The chain carries TRBV7-2 and TRBJ1-2; TRBD1 aligns across 8 bases. Trimming removed 1 base from V and 5 bases from J; junction bases left unmatched: 9. CDR1 SGHTA and CDR2 FQGNSA come from the germline V gene. The CDR3 contains 16 residues. CDR3 coding DNA: TGTGCCAGCAGCTTAGGGCAGGGGGCTGTGAGGTATGGCTACACCTTC. Protein: CASSLGQGAVRYGYTF.

The rearrangement links TRBV4-2 to TRBJ1-4; no reliable D call. The V end was cut by 4 bases, the J end by 4 bases, with 13 bases between. The CDR3 spans 15 residues. CDR1 is LGHNA, CDR2 YNFKEQ, per germline. The CDR3 DNA sequence: TGTGCCAGCAGCCCGGCCCTAGGAATTAATGAAAAACTGTTTTTT. Encoded protein: CASSPALGINEKLFF.

This clone appeared a single time. This chain links TRBV13 with TRBJ1-5; D call uncertain. Germline assignment: CDR1 PRHDT and CDR2 FYEKMQ (reference sequence). The ends were cut back, 0 bases at V and 7 bases at J, with 10 bases in the middle. This CDR3 spans 14 amino acids. The CDR3 bases are TGTGCCAGCAGCTTAGGCAGCCTAGGCCAGCCCCAGCATTTT. Translated, it gives CASSLGSLGQPQHF. Looking up the rest from reference TRBV13 and TRBJ1-5 gives the full variable domain: AAGVIQSPRHLIKEKRETATLKCYPIPRHDTVYWYQQGPGQDPQFLISFYEKMQSDKGSIPDRFSAQQFSDYHSELNMSSLELGDSALYFCASSLGSLGQPQHFGDGTRLSIL.

Only a few counts were recorded for this clone. CDR3 sequence reads: CAWDRGYNQPQHF. For the CDR3, the DNA is TGTGCCTGGGACAGGGGTTACAATCAGCCCCAGCATTTT. The rearrangement joins TRBV30 to TRBJ1-5; TRBD1 aligns across 8 bases. This CDR3 contains 13 residues. The V segment lost 5 bases and the J segment 3 bases; nucleotides outside the gene matches: 3. The V gene's germline CDR1 is GTSNPN and CDR2 SVGIG (reference sequence).

This sequence joins TRBV6-5 and TRBJ1-3; D is possibly TRBD1 (5 bases). The germline V and J ends were trimmed by 0 bases and 4 bases, with 13 bases remaining between them. This CDR3 comprises 16 residues. Germline V gene sequence: CDR1 MNHEY, CDR2 SVGAGI. The CDR3 region has the DNA TGTGCCAGCAGTTACTCGATGCGGGGCACCGGAAACACCATATATTTT. It codes for CASSYSMRGTGNTIYF.

The CDR3 DNA sequence: TGTGCCAGCAGGTCCTACGGGACAGGGGGTGGAGGTAACTATGGCTACACCTTC. Translated: CASRSYGTGGGGNYGYTF. The genes are TRBV7-2 and TRBJ1-2, with 11 bases lining up with TRBD1. Germline V CDR1 and CDR2: SGHTA, FQGNSA. The CDR3 contains 18 residues. V was clipped by 6 bases and J by 1 base; unmatched bases: 13. The variable domain in full, with the rest retrieved from reference TRBV7-2 and TRBJ1-2, is GAGVSQSPSNKVTEKGKDVELRCDPISGHTALYWYRQSLGQGLEFLIYFQGNSAPDKSGLPSDRFSAERTGGSVSTLTIQRTQQEDSAVYLCASRSYGTGGGGNYGYTFGSGTRLTVV.

J is TRBJ1-2 and V is TRBV19; D unclear. Germline V CDR1 and CDR2: LNHDA, SQIVND (reference sequence). The CDR3 covers 14 residues. Trimming cost V 7 bases and J 5 bases, with 17 bases left between them. The CDR3 is CASTNDPLLYGYTF. CDR3 coding DNA: TGTGCCAGTACCAACGACCCACTACTATATGGCTACACCTTC.

The chain is built from TRBV29-1 and TRBJ2-3; 7 nucleotides align to TRBD1. The CDR3 consists of 11 residues. In germline, CDR1 is SQVTM, CDR2 ANQGSEA. Trimming cost V 5 bases and J 9 bases; bases outside gene matches: 5. The chain's CDR3 is CSVYDRATQYF. CDR3 in DNA: TGCAGCGTTTACGACAGGGCGACGCAGTATTTT.

This clone showed up many times. The final CDR3 position lacks the conserved phenylalanine or tryptophan, pointing to a likely read error. Because the CDR3's place on the DNA is in doubt, the DNA is left out and the CDR3 is given as listed by TCRdb. The chain joins TRBV5-8 to TRBJ2-4; the table's D gene call, TRBD1, was not cross checked with the DNA. In germline, CDR1 is SGHTS, CDR2 YDEGEE. Termini included, the CDR3 measures 10 amino acids. The CDR3: CASSDTLRSS.

The rearrangement uses TRBV6-5 and TRBJ1-2; 11 positions match TRBD1. V shed 6 bases, J shed 3 bases, and the junction held 3 bases outside the gene matches. The CDR3 is 14 amino acids. CDR1 MNHEY and CDR2 SVGAGI come from the germline V gene. The CDR3: CASRPGQGDYGYTF. CDR3 in DNA: TGTGCCAGCAGGCCGGGACAGGGGGACTATGGCTACACCTTC.

The chain carries TRBV6-1 and TRBJ1-2, with 7 bases matching TRBD1. V lost 6 bases and J lost 0; bases outside the gene matches: 4. Germline lookup yields CDR1 MNHNS and CDR2 SASEGT. This CDR3 has 14 amino acids. This CDR3 is CASRLGGSNYGYTF. The CDR3 DNA follows: TGTGCCAGCAGACTAGGGGGCTCTAACTATGGCTACACCTTC.

The gene calls are TRBV6-5 and TRBJ2-5, with D perhaps TRBD2 (5 bases). CDR1 and CDR2 from the germline V gene are MNHEY and SVGAGI. V gave up 7 bases and J gave up 7 bases, with 13 bases separating them. The CDR3 has 12 amino acids. The CDR3 DNA follows: TGTGCCAGCAAACGGACTCGAGGGACCCAGTACTTC. Translating it yields CASKRTRGTQYF.